This T cell receptor (beta chain) was profiled in a study of T cells after yellow fever vaccination (dated by TCRdb to about 2019). Regarding the research as a whole: The SMART-Seq v4 Ultra Low Input RNA kit was used to prepare libraries from fractions with low cell numbers. To follow T-cell clones before and after both primary and booster YFV17D yellow fever vaccination, bulk TCR alpha and beta repertoires underwent longitudinal sequencing. Two healthy male donors, one aged 18 to 30 and one aged 30 to 40 years, made up the cohort. Blood samples were taken at several timepoints before and after primary and secondary immunization, and bulk PBMC replicates and cell subsets were isolated.

Broader findings and caveats from the paper: Compared with the primary T-cell response, the secondary T-cell response was weaker but faster, peaking on day 5 rather than day 15. After the booster, most clones that had expanded after primary vaccination were detected again (about 95% of CD4 and 88% of CD8), suggesting broad maintenance of memory. Because abundant contaminating clonotypes from the bulk population could be contained in FACS-sorted repertoires, computational filtering was required. A small fraction of clonotypes appeared in both the CD4 and CD8 compartments, likely as a result of convergent recombination. Only a couple of donors were included in the study, so the extent to which the findings can be generalized is limited.

From cysteine to phenylalanine, the CDR3 is 14 amino acids long. Left in the record is the CDR3 DNA by itself, 42 bases read in frame from the first base. V is cut by 1 base and J by 6 bases, and the space between the germline ends is 11 bases. The germline V gene sets CDR1 to SGHRS and CDR2 to YFSETQ. Read against the paper, the sample's treatment or condition label means: live attenuated yellow fever vaccine strain. PBMCs were isolated from peripheral blood using a standard Ficoll-Paque protocol. Dynabeads CD4 and CD8 positive selection kits were used to isolate CD4 and CD8 T-cell fractions. RNA was extracted with TriZol from bulk PBMCs, CD4 and CD8 fractions, and dextramer-positive and dextramer-negative fractions. To note about this clonotype: What antigen it recognizes has not been identified. Base-call qualities are not available, and no considerably larger clone is one nucleotide away.

TCRdb lists the instrument as Illumina NovaSeq 6000. TCR cDNA was synthesized by 5'RACE template switching, which introduced a universal primer site and unique molecular identifiers. Priming of cDNA synthesis was performed from both the TCR alpha and TCR beta constant segments. Library amplification used two PCR steps, and the second PCR step added sample barcodes and sequencing adapters. Libraries were sequenced on Illumina HiSeq 2500 (2x100 bp) or NovaSeq (2x150 bp). The study's own analysis went as follows. MIGEC handled demultiplexing of reads and collapsing into UMI consensus sequences, while MiXCR performed V(D)J alignment. Vaccine-responding clonotypes were defined with edgeR using replicate PBMC samples, requiring FDR below 0.01 and a log2 fold change above 5 up to day 15. Each bulk clonotype received a CD4 or CD8 identity based on whether the sequenced CD4 or CD8 repertoire contained that clonotype at higher abundance. TCRdb ran its own pipeline on the public reads, namely fastp trimming at Q25 and MiXCR clone calling, and kept in-frame beta chains. Every entry covers one CDR3 protein and lists the most common genes and DNA from its rows. The V and J calls here are based on TCRdb, not the publication. The sample has some 340,000 distinct CDR3 sequences on record, about 10% of them singletons. The ten largest clonotypes hold about 3.3% of the sample.

This sequence was found in a young man who received the YFV17D yellow fever vaccine. Recombination linked TRBV5-1 to TRBJ2-1; no D gene is confidently identified. Sequencing used CD4+ T cells sorted from PBMCs, obtained 45 days after the yellow fever booster vaccination. The CDR3: CASSLMGRLNEQFF. The DNA sequence is as follows: TGCGCCAGCAGCTTGATGGGAAGACTCAATGAGCAGTTCTTC. This CDR3, with the reference TRBV5-1 and TRBJ2-1 proteins standing in past its ends, gives the full variable domain KAGVTQTPRYLIKTRGQQVTLSCSPISGHRSVSWYQQTPGQGLQFLFEYFSETQRNKGNFPGRFSGRQFSNSRSEMNVSTLELGDSALYLCASSLMGRLNEQFFGPGTRLTVL.